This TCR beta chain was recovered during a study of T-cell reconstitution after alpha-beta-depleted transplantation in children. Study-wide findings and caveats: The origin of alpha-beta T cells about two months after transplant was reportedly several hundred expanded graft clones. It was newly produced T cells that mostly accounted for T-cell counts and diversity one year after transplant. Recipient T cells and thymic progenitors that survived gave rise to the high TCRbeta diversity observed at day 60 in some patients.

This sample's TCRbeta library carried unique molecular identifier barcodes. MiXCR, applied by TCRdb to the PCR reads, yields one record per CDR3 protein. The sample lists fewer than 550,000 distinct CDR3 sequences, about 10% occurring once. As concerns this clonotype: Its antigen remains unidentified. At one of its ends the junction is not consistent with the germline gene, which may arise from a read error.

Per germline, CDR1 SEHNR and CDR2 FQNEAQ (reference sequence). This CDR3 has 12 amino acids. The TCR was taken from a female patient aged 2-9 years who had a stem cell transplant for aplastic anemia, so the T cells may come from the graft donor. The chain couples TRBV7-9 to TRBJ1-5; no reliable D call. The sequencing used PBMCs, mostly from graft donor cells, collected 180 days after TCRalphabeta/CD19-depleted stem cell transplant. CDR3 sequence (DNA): TGTGCCAGCAGCTTGGACGAACGCCCCCATCATTTT. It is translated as CASSLDERPHHF.